Below are 32 T cell receptor beta chains sequenced from a single sample in a study of blood T cells in healthy people across ages. Primers used in a second PCR of about 6 to 11 cycles were a sample-barcoded 5' primer and a J-beta primer mix. TCRdb reprocessed the 5' RACE reads with MiXCR, giving one entry per CDR3 protein. The sample has some 1.7 million distinct CDR3 sequences, approximately 30% seen once; the top ten hold 7.7%. Sequencing was carried out using blood. The receptors originated from a woman aged 30 to 39 in good health.

This clonotype was detected a few times. The V and J genes are TRBV11-2 and TRBJ2-1; D remains ambiguous. V gave up 2 bases and J gave up 0 bases, with 11 bases separating them. Per germline, CDR1 SGHAT and CDR2 FQNNGV. The CDR3 loop spans 16 amino acids. This chain's CDR3 is CASSLLELSSYNEQFF. The CDR3 nucleotides read TGTGCCAGCAGCTTATTGGAATTAAGCTCCTACAATGAGCAGTTCTTC.

Comment on this clonotype: One base away lies a much larger clone, so this may be a sequencing read error. The genes are TRBV29-1 and TRBJ2-7; the D is unclear. This CDR3 is built from 11 residues. Germline V lookup: CDR1 SQVTM, CDR2 ANQGSEA. CDR3 amino acids: CGVWAPLEQYF. The CDR3 DNA is TGCGGCGTTTGGGCCCCCCTCGAGCAGTACTTC.

There are a few counts of this clonotype. The V call is TRBV5-1, the J call TRBJ2-7; a weak D match, TRBD2 (6 bases). Trimming took 0 bases from V and 5 from J, leaving 12 bases between them. In germline, CDR1 is SGHRS, CDR2 YFSETQ. The CDR3 consists of 14 residues. DNA of the CDR3: TGCGCCAGCAGCTTGGGCCGGAGGGCCCACGAGCAGTACTTC. Translation gives CASSLGRRAHEQYF.

This clonotype has at least ten counts. This chain uses TRBV29-1 with TRBJ1-2; D remains ambiguous. Trimming took 7 bases from V and 7 from J, leaving 19 bases between them. Germline V gives CDR1 SQVTM, CDR2 ANQGSEA. The CDR3 has 13 amino acids. The CDR3 sequence: CSGSLGVGFGYTF. The CDR3, as DNA: TGCAGCGGGTCGCTTGGGGTGGGGTTTGGCTACACCTTC.

The gene calls are TRBV20-1 and TRBJ2-1; perhaps TRBD1 as D (6 bases). V was pared by 3 bases and J by 8 bases, with 17 bases between. Looked up from germline, CDR1 is DFQATT and CDR2 is SNEGSKA (reference sequence). The CDR3 loop spans 14 amino acids. CDR3 loop: CSASSDRRFDEQFF. CDR3 DNA sequence: TGCAGTGCTAGTAGCGACAGGAGATTCGATGAGCAGTTCTTC.

This chain joins TRBV12-3 or TRBV12-4 and TRBJ1-2; D may be TRBD1 (6 bases). Trimming took off 4 bases at V and 8 bases at J, with 20 bases between the two ends. This CDR3 comprises 15 residues. CDR3 nucleotides: TGTGCCAGCAGTTCCCCGGGACAAGGGACGGAAGGCTACACCTTC. Its protein is CASSSPGQGTEGYTF.

The sample holds one count of this clonotype. Just one base apart from a much larger clone, this may be a read error. The rearrangement links TRBV5-4 to TRBJ2-1; 9 nucleotides agree with TRBD1. The germline gives CDR1 SGHNT, CDR2 YYREEE (reference sequence). The CDR3 length is 15 residues. The DNA of the CDR3 is TGTGCCAGCAGCTTGGGGGACAGGGTGACCTACGAGCAGGACTTC. Translation: CASSLGDRVTYEQDF.

This clonotype was seen only once. This may stem from a read error, because a much larger clone lies one nucleotide away. As DNA, the CDR3 is TGTGCCAGCAGCTTAGGGACTAGCGGGGGAAACATTCGGTACTTC. Translated: CASSLGTSGGNIRYF. V usage is TRBV7-2 and J usage is TRBJ2-4, with 13 bases lining up with TRBD2. This CDR3 spans 15 amino acids. Germline V gene sequence: CDR1 SGHTA, CDR2 FQGNSA.

Here the CDR3 reads CSASSKNIQYF. DNA for the CDR3: TGCAGTGCTAGTTCCAAAAACATTCAGTACTTC. The chain employs TRBV20-1 and TRBJ2-4; no definite D call. The CDR3 is 11 amino acids. Trimming pared 3 bases from V and 2 bases from J, leaving 2 bases between. The germline V gene encodes CDR1 DFQATT and CDR2 SNEGSKA (reference sequence).

V usage is TRBV30 and J usage is TRBJ2-1; D tentatively fits TRBD1 or TRBD2 (5 bases each). V was trimmed by 5 bases and J by 0 bases, leaving 14 bases between them. This CDR3 has 15 residues. CDR1 and CDR2 (germline): GTSNPN, SVGIG (reference sequence). The CDR3 DNA reads TGTGCCTGGGACAGTGGGACGATCTCCTACAATGAGCAGTTCTTC. Its protein is CAWDSGTISYNEQFF.

As to this clonotype: A much larger clonotype is one base distant, so this may be a read error. The chain is built from TRBV7-2 and TRBJ2-7; D call uncertain. Germline assignment: CDR1 SGHTA and CDR2 FQGNSA. With 4 bases removed from V and 3 bases from J, the gap between germline ends came to 16 bases. The CDR3 extends over 15 amino acids. The CDR3 sequence: CASSWMTANSYEQYF. DNA for the CDR3: TGTGCCAGCAGCTGGATGACGGCGAACAGCTACGAGCAGTACTTC.

This chain connects TRBV7-2 to TRBJ1-1; a possible D gene is TRBD1 (6 bases). CDR1 and CDR2 (germline): SGHTA, FQGNSA. The V and J ends lost 4 bases and 4 bases respectively, with 13 bases between them. The CDR3 runs to 14 residues. CDR3 sequence reads: CASSSGGRTTEAFF. The CDR3 nucleotides are TGTGCCAGCAGCTCGGGGGGGCGAACCACTGAAGCTTTCTTT. Using reference TRBV7-2 and TRBJ1-1 for the parts outside the CDR3, the full variable domain is GAGVSQSPSNKVTEKGKDVELRCDPISGHTALYWYRQSLGQGLEFLIYFQGNSAPDKSGLPSDRFSAERTGGSVSTLTIQRTQQEDSAVYLCASSSGGRTTEAFFGQGTRLTVV.

This clonotype came up a few times. The chain carries TRBV28 and TRBJ2-1; 10 nucleotides match TRBD2. V lost 6 bases to trimming and J lost 8 bases; unmatched junction nucleotides: 10. Per the germline V gene, CDR1 is MDHEN and CDR2 is SYDVKM. CDR3 length: 15 residues. The CDR3 nucleotides read TGTGCCAGCAGCCCACCAGCGGGAGGGCCCCATGAGCAGTTCTTC. Translation gives CASSPPAGGPHEQFF.

This clonotype has a count of ten or more. The chain has TRBV4-1 and TRBJ1-4; no firm D call. Trimming removed 3 bases at V and 5 bases at J, with 4 bases between. From germline, CDR1 is MGHRA and CDR2 YSYEKL. This CDR3 has 12 amino acids. The CDR3 DNA is TGCGCCAGCAGCCACAACAATGAAAAACTGTTTTTT. Translation gives CASSHNNEKLFF.

The chain links TRBV18 to TRBJ2-7; D possibly corresponds to TRBD1 (6 bases). The CDR3 extends over 15 amino acids. Germline V gene lookup returns CDR1 KGHSH and CDR2 LQKENI. Trimming left V 5 bases short and J 0 bases short, with 14 bases between. The CDR3 DNA reads as TGTGCCAGCTCATACCGGGACATTAGCTCCTACGAGCAGTACTTC. Protein sequence: CASSYRDISSYEQYF. The variable domain in full, completed from reference TRBV18 and TRBJ2-7, reads NAGVMQNPRHLVRRRGQEARLRCSPMKGHSHVYWYRQLPEEGLKFMVYLQKENIIDESGMPKERFSAEFPKEGPSILRIQQVVRGDSAAYFCASSYRDISSYEQYFGPGTRLTVT.

The CDR3 DNA sequence: TGCAGCGTTGATAGCGGGGGGAGCACAGATACGCAGTATTTT. It codes for CSVDSGGSTDTQYF. The gene calls are TRBV29-1 and TRBJ2-3; 10 positions agree with TRBD2. V lost 3 bases and J lost 0; bases outside the gene matches: 0. Germline V gives CDR1 SQVTM, CDR2 ANQGSEA. This CDR3 spans 14 amino acids.

This clonotype was found a few times. The gene calls are TRBV4-3 and TRBJ2-3; TRBD2 aligns across 12 bases. J was trimmed by 8 bases and V by 3 bases; bases with no gene match: 6. The CDR3 runs to 15 residues. The V gene's germline CDR1 is LGHNA and CDR2 YSLEER. The CDR3 sequence: CASSQASGRGSTQYF. The CDR3 nucleotides are TGCGCCAGCAGCCAGGCTAGCGGGAGGGGGAGTACGCAGTATTTT.

This clonotype was found many times. At one end, the junction sequence differs from germline, possibly due to a read error. The chain uses TRBV4-3 and TRBJ2-4; D is possibly TRBD1 or TRBD2 (5 bases each). This CDR3 is 17 amino acids long. Germline-derived CDR1 and CDR2 are LGHNA and YSLEER. The CDR3 loop is CASSQDRGVLAQNIQYF. In DNA, the CDR3 is TGCGCCAGCAGCCAAGATCGAGGGGTCCTAGCCCAAAACATTCAGTACTTC.

Note on this clonotype: The CDR3 does not end in the conserved phenylalanine or tryptophan, so this is likely a read error. This rearrangement joins TRBV2 to TRBJ2-1, with TRBD2 identical over 7 bases. The CDR3 length is 14 residues. In germline, CDR1 is SNHLY, CDR2 FYNNEI. With V trimmed by 8 bases and J by 0 bases, 4 bases remained unmatched. The CDR3 loop is CASSPGGSYNEQFC. Here the CDR3 DNA reads TGTGCCAGCTCCCCGGGAGGCTCCTACAATGAGCAGTTCTGC.

This clonotype was seen at least ten times. The V call is TRBV5-6, the J call TRBJ2-5, with 8 bases matching TRBD2. This CDR3 has 16 amino acids. Germline-derived CDR1 and CDR2 are SGHDT and YYEEEE. J lost 6 bases, V lost 2 bases, and 12 bases had no gene match. Written as DNA, the CDR3 is TGTGCCAGCAGCTTTATAGGAGCGGGAGTCGAAAAGACCCAGTACTTC. As protein: CASSFIGAGVEKTQYF. Full variable domain (missing parts from reference TRBV5-6 and TRBJ2-5): DAGVTQSPTHLIKTRGQQVTLRCSPKSGHDTVSWYQQALGQGPQFIFQYYEEEERQRGNFPDRFSGHQFPNYSSELNVNALLLGDSALYLCASSFIGAGVEKTQYFGPGTRLLVL.

This chain connects TRBV6-5 to TRBJ2-6, with unresolved D. This CDR3 is built from 16 residues. Trimming left V 0 bases short and J 2 bases short, with 8 bases between. CDR1 is MNHEY and CDR2 is SVGAGI in the germline V gene. CDR3 nucleotides: TGTGCCAGCAGTTACTCCGGGCTCACTGGGGCCAACGTCCTGACTTTC. Translation gives CASSYSGLTGANVLTF.

This chain connects TRBV7-9 to TRBJ2-7, with 7 bases that match TRBD2. The CDR3 covers 15 residues. V lost 8 bases, J lost 1 base, and 11 bases stayed unmatched. Germline loops: CDR1 SEHNR, CDR2 FQNEAQ (reference sequence). CDR3 residues: CASVARGGGSYEQYF. CDR3 sequence (DNA): TGTGCCAGCGTCGCGCGCGGGGGAGGGTCCTACGAGCAGTACTTC. Full variable domain (missing parts from reference TRBV7-9 and TRBJ2-7): DTGVSQNPRHKITKRGQNVTFRCDPISEHNRLYWYRQTLGQGPEFLTYFQNEAQLEKSRLLSDRFSAERPKGSFSTLEIQRTEQGDSAMYLCASVARGGGSYEQYFGPGTRLTVT.

This clonotype was counted at least ten times. V is TRBV10-3 and J is TRBJ2-1; weak D call: TRBD2 (6 bases). The germline V gene has CDR1 ENHRY and CDR2 SYGVKD. The CDR3 is made up of 12 amino acids. V was trimmed by 8 bases and J by 7 bases, leaving 12 bases between them. CDR3 amino acids: CAIGEEGNEQFF. CDR3 DNA: TGTGCCATCGGGGAGGAAGGGAATGAGCAGTTCTTC.

The chain combines TRBV2 with TRBJ2-5; D is uncertain. The ends were cut back, 5 bases at V and 5 bases at J, with 9 bases in the middle. The CDR3 is made up of 12 amino acids. Germline CDR1 and CDR2: SNHLY and FYNNEI. CDR3: CASSLIFETQYF. The CDR3 region has the DNA TGTGCCAGCAGTTTAATCTTCGAGACCCAGTACTTC.

The chain joins TRBV7-3 to TRBJ2-1; no clear D. The J call may be incorrect, as the DNA end agrees better with TRBJ2-7. CDR3 length: 15 residues. CDR1 and CDR2 from the germline V gene are SGHTA and FQGTGA. The CDR3 coding sequence is TGTGCCAGCAGCTCCACGCCAGGATCCTACAATGAGCAGTACTTC. Protein: CASSSTPGSYNEQYF.

This clonotype was counted only a few times. The gene calls are TRBV10-3 and TRBJ1-2; D is uncertain. The V gene lost 0 bases and the J gene lost 3 bases, with 5 bases spanning the gap. Germline V gene sequence: CDR1 ENHRY, CDR2 SYGVKD. The CDR3 spans 13 residues. This CDR3 is CAISESLDYGYTF. CDR3 sequence (DNA): TGTGCCATCAGTGAGTCCCTGGACTATGGCTACACCTTC.

V is TRBV5-1 and J is TRBJ2-5; TRBD2 matches at 9 bases. V trimming: 6 bases; J trimming: 2 bases; junction bases outside the gene matches: 5. This CDR3 region has 14 residues. CDR1 SGHRS and CDR2 YFSETQ come from the germline V gene. The CDR3, as DNA: TGCGCCAGCATGCTGACTAGCGGTCAAGAGACCCAGTACTTC. Amino acids: CASMLTSGQETQYF.

The genes are TRBV24-1 and TRBJ2-1; D gene uncertain. This CDR3 is built from 13 residues. Germline-derived CDR1 and CDR2 are KGHDR and SFDVKD. Deletions cut 7 bases from V and 4 bases from J, with 10 bases between. The CDR3 region is CATRGMTYNEQFF. CDR3 coding DNA: TGTGCCACCAGGGGCATGACTTACAATGAGCAGTTCTTC.

This clonotype was counted at least ten times. CDR3 nucleotide sequence: TGTGCCAGCTCCCTGGAACCCGGGGCCAACGTCCTGACTTTC. This sequence encodes CASSLEPGANVLTF. This chain joins TRBV7-2 and TRBJ2-6, with unresolved D. Germline V lookup: CDR1 SGHTA, CDR2 FQGNSA. V was trimmed by 8 bases and J by 4 bases, leaving 12 bases between them. The CDR3 has 14 residues.

The rearrangement links TRBV15 to TRBJ1-2; D unclear. The germline V gene has CDR1 LNHNV and CDR2 YYDKDF (reference sequence). The CDR3 totals 15 residues. Trimming removed 0 bases at V and 2 bases at J, with 10 bases between. The CDR3 sequence is CATSRDHQQNYGYTF. For the CDR3, the DNA is TGTGCCACCAGCAGAGATCACCAACAGAACTATGGCTACACCTTC.

This clonotype was seen a few times. The chain employs TRBV6-5 and TRBJ1-4; 7 bases match TRBD1. CDR1 is MNHEY, CDR2 SVGAGI, per germline. The trim removed 2 bases at V and 10 bases at J, leaving 7 bases unmatched. CDR3 length equals 14 residues. The CDR3 coding sequence is TGTGCCAGCAGTTACGACAGGGCCTTAGGAAAACTGTTTTTT. Residues: CASSYDRALGKLFF.

This clonotype was counted a single time. The J gene is TRBJ2-3, the V gene TRBV28; D tentatively reads TRBD1 or TRBD2 (6 bases each). The germline V and J ends were trimmed by 8 bases and 5 bases, with 17 bases remaining between them. Germline lookup yields CDR1 MDHEN and CDR2 SYDVKM. This CDR3 is 14 amino acids long. Here the CDR3 DNA reads TGTGCCAGCTTTGGGGGGCCTCTGGGAGATACGCAGTATTTT. This translates into CASFGGPLGDTQYF.